One sample yielded the 27 T cell receptor beta chains listed below, sequenced in a study of vaccination and CD4 T cells after COVID-19. No antigen is known for these receptors. At the Johns Hopkins FTIC core, DNA taken from cultured CD4+ T cells was sequenced by way of the Oncomine TCR Beta short-read assay. TCRdb called the PCR reads again in MiXCR, with one record for every CDR3 protein. This table holds 3,800 or so distinct CDR3 sequences, 35% to 45% found once. Documented treatment: roughly 11-day PBMC culture with coronavirus spike peptide pools or control peptides (ViraFEST assay). The specimen was CD4+ T cells from blood, cultured in vitro. These receptors came from a human donor who had recovered from COVID-19.

This clonotype came up a few times. The V gene is TRBV15, the J gene TRBJ1-6; tentatively, D is TRBD1 (5 bases). The CDR3 has 17 amino acids. Germline V CDR1 and CDR2: LNHNV, YYDKDF (reference sequence). With 0 bases removed from V and 3 bases from J, the gap between germline ends came to 12 bases. CDR3 amino acids: CATSRDSGRIYNSPLHF. The DNA for the CDR3 is TGTGCCACCAGCAGAGATTCGGGACGGATCTATAATTCACCCCTCCACTTT.

In its sample, this clonotype was seen a few times. The rearrangement links TRBV20-1 to TRBJ2-4, with 7 bases matching TRBD2. V was pared by 4 bases and J by 6 bases, with 15 bases of the junction left unmatched. This CDR3 is 16 amino acids long. In germline, CDR1 is DFQATT, CDR2 SNEGSKA (reference sequence). CDR3 in amino acids: CSAINGGSGFINIQYF. The CDR3 DNA reads as TGCAGTGCTATAAATGGGGGTAGCGGGTTTATAAACATTCAGTACTTC.

The V call is TRBV23-1, the J call TRBJ2-7, with TRBD1 matching 8 bases. TRBV23-1 is marked as an open reading frame, function uncertain. The CDR3 consists of 15 residues. V lost 8 bases to trimming and J lost 4 bases; unmatched junction nucleotides: 13. The CDR3 region is CASDLNSGGGYEQYF. In DNA, the CDR3 is TGCGCCAGCGATCTAAACTCAGGGGGCGGGTACGAGCAGTACTTC.

The rearrangement links TRBV6-5 to TRBJ2-1; 9 bases line up with TRBD2. This CDR3 contains 17 residues. V gave up 0 bases and J gave up 6 bases; unmatched junction bases: 9. Germline V gives CDR1 MNHEY, CDR2 SVGAGI. DNA for the CDR3: TGTGCCAGCAGTTACTCTCCCCCCCGCGGGGGGGCCAATGAGCAGTTCTTC. It specifies CASSYSPPRGGANEQFF.

The V gene is TRBV28, the J gene TRBJ1-2, with TRBD1 matching over 9 bases. After removal of 2 bases from V and 4 bases from J, the junction contained 2 bases not matched to a gene. Germline lookup yields CDR1 MDHEN and CDR2 SYDVKM. CDR3 length: 14 amino acids. Written as DNA, the CDR3 is TGTGCCAGCAGTTTACTGGGACAGGGCTATGGCTACACCTTC. Its translation: CASSLLGQGYGYTF.

This clonotype turned up a few times. The V call is TRBV5-1, the J call TRBJ2-3; tentative D call: TRBD2 (5 bases). The CDR3 is made up of 14 amino acids. V was clipped by 0 bases and J by 6 bases, with 11 bases between them. Germline values: CDR1 SGHRS, CDR2 YFSETQ. CDR3 in amino acids: CASSLASSFDTQYF. The CDR3 DNA reads as TGCGCCAGCAGCTTGGCCTCTAGCTTCGATACGCAGTATTTT.

The V call is TRBV9, the J call TRBJ2-2; D remains unclear. Germline CDR1 SGDLS, CDR2 YYNGEE. V was shortened by 2 bases and J by 7 bases, with 12 bases between the two germline ends. The CDR3 has 14 amino acids. As DNA, the CDR3 is TGTGCCAGCAGCGTTGTATCCTCGTTCGGGGAGCTGTTTTTT. It specifies CASSVVSSFGELFF.

The chain joins TRBV11-2 to TRBJ2-4, with 8 bases identical to TRBD1. This CDR3 is 14 amino acids long. Germline assignment: CDR1 SGHAT and CDR2 FQNNGV. The junction had 7 bases not matched to a gene; V was cut back by 10 bases and J by 2 bases. CDR3 coding DNA: TGTGCCACCAACCCCAGGGGGCCCAAAAACATTCAGTACTTC. Its translation is CATNPRGPKNIQYF.

The sample holds a few counts of this clonotype. This chain uses TRBV14 with TRBJ2-2; D is ambiguous. Trimming cost V 2 bases and J 2 bases, with 6 bases left between them. This CDR3 is built from 14 residues. CDR1 and CDR2 (germline): SGHDN, FVKESK. The CDR3 sequence: CASSQYTNTGELFF. For the CDR3, the DNA is TGTGCCAGCAGCCAATACACTAACACCGGGGAGCTGTTTTTT.

This clonotype was detected once. The chain recombines TRBV7-2 with TRBJ2-5; 12 bases match TRBD2. The length of the CDR3 is 16 residues. V was clipped by 6 bases and J by 5 bases; unmatched bases: 10. The germline V gene encodes CDR1 SGHTA and CDR2 FQGNSA. The chain's CDR3 is CASSPTSGGSGETQYF. The CDR3 DNA is TGTGCCAGCAGTCCCACTAGCGGGGGGTCCGGGGAGACCCAGTACTTC.

The chain joins TRBV21-1 to TRBJ2-5. TRBV21-1 is annotated as a pseudogene. There are 14 residues in the CDR3. The CDR3 loop reads CASSKVDEKETQYF. In DNA, the CDR3 is TGTGCCAGCAGCAAAGTAGACGAAAAAGAGACCCAGTACTTC.

The rearrangement uses TRBV12-3 or TRBV12-4 and TRBJ1-5; D is undetermined. V was trimmed by 5 bases and J by 2 bases, leaving 10 bases between them. The CDR3 loop spans 14 amino acids. CDR3 sequence (DNA): TGTGCCAGCAGTACCGAGGACGGCAATCAGCCCCAGCATTTT. This codes for CASSTEDGNQPQHF.

CDR3 amino acids: CASATPGPSGRETQYF. The CDR3 bases are TGTGCCAGCGCCACACCGGGACCCAGCGGTAGGGAGACCCAGTACTTC. The chain has TRBV28 and TRBJ2-5; the D gene could be TRBD1 or TRBD2 (5 bases each). CDR3 length: 16 residues. Between the trimmed V and J ends, which lost 8 bases and 5 bases, there was a span of 24 bases. Germline V CDR1 and CDR2: MDHEN, SYDVKM. The full variable domain, its missing parts supplied by reference TRBV28 and TRBJ2-5, is DVKVTQSSRYLVKRTGEKVFLECVQDMDHENMFWYRQDPGLGLRLIYFSYDVKMKEKGDIPEGYSVSREKKERFSLILESASTNQTSMYLCASATPGPSGRETQYFGPGTRLLVL.

The rearrangement links TRBV18 to TRBJ2-7; tentatively, D is TRBD1 or TRBD2 (5 bases each). CDR3 length equals 14 residues. Between the trimmed V and J ends, which lost 1 base and 3 bases, there was a span of 10 bases. Germline CDR1 KGHSH, CDR2 LQKENI. The CDR3, as DNA: TGTGCCAGCTCACCACAGGGACGGAACTACGAGCAGTACTTC. Translating gives CASSPQGRNYEQYF.

This clonotype came up a few times. The chain has TRBV27 and TRBJ1-1, with 8 bases lining up with TRBD1. Trimming removed 5 bases from V and 1 base from J; junction bases left unmatched: 6. Germline CDR1 reads MNHEY; CDR2 reads SMNVEV (reference sequence). The CDR3 sequence is 15 residues long. The CDR3: CASSQRTGWNTEAFF. The CDR3 coding sequence is TGTGCCAGCAGTCAGCGGACAGGGTGGAACACTGAAGCTTTCTTT.

The rearrangement joins TRBV7-2 to TRBJ2-1; D remains unclear. CDR3 length: 14 residues. Trimming removed 5 bases from V and 5 bases from J, with 13 bases in between. The V gene's germline CDR1 is SGHTA and CDR2 FQGNSA. The CDR3 sequence: CASSPEVANNEQFF. For the CDR3, the DNA is TGTGCCAGCAGCCCAGAGGTCGCTAACAATGAGCAGTTCTTC.

This chain joins TRBV4-2 and TRBJ2-5; D is unresolved. The V gene lost 2 bases and the J gene lost 5 bases, with 12 bases spanning the gap. Looked up from germline, CDR1 is LGHNA and CDR2 is YNFKEQ. The CDR3 totals 14 residues. CDR3 in amino acids: CASSQYQLGETQYF. The DNA of the CDR3 is TGTGCCAGCAGCCAATACCAGCTTGGGGAGACCCAGTACTTC.

The chain uses TRBV20-1 and TRBJ1-2; D gene uncertain. Germline lookup yields CDR1 DFQATT and CDR2 SNEGSKA (reference sequence). The CDR3 contains 15 residues. The germline V and J ends were trimmed by 5 bases and 4 bases, with 20 bases remaining between them. The CDR3 loop is CSAGRGRAGSYGYTF. As DNA, the CDR3 is TGCAGTGCTGGACGAGGTAGGGCAGGCAGCTATGGCTACACCTTC.

This clonotype is medium-sized. V gene TRBV5-4 combines with J gene TRBJ1-3, with D perhaps matching TRBD1 (6 bases). V was cut by 0 bases and J by 4 bases, with 17 bases left in between. The CDR3 extends over 17 amino acids. The germline CDR1 and CDR2 sequences are SGHNT and YYREEE (reference sequence). DNA for the CDR3: TGTGCCAGCAGCTTGGGGCACGACGGGGGCCACGGAAACACCATATATTTT. This sequence encodes CASSLGHDGGHGNTIYF.

The chain uses TRBV6-1 and TRBJ1-2; TRBD1 matches at 8 bases. V gave up 6 bases and J gave up 9 bases; unmatched junction bases: 6. Germline V gene lookup returns CDR1 MNHNS and CDR2 SASEGT. This CDR3 is built from 12 residues. CDR3 sequence: CASRAGGDSYTF. The CDR3 DNA is TGTGCCAGCAGGGCAGGGGGCGATAGCTACACCTTC.

This clonotype was observed a handful of times. CDR3 sequence: CASSTAASTDTQYF. The CDR3 DNA is TGTGCCAGCAGTACGGCGGCGAGCACAGATACGCAGTATTTT. The V gene is TRBV27, the J gene TRBJ2-3; unclear D gene. Deletions cut 5 bases from V and 0 bases from J, with 9 bases between. This CDR3 is 14 amino acids long. CDR1 is MNHEY, CDR2 SMNVEV, per germline (reference sequence).

Worth noting for this clonotype: The junction and the germline gene differ at one end; a read error may be behind it. V is TRBV20-1 and J is TRBJ1-2; D gene ambiguous. Germline CDR1 and CDR2: DFQATT and SNEGSKA (reference sequence). The CDR3 sequence is 12 residues long. DNA for the CDR3: TGCAGTGCTAGACTAAGAGGACTGACGAACGAATTC. It codes for CSARLRGLTNEF.

By share of the sample, this clonotype is medium-sized. The J gene is TRBJ1-4, the V gene TRBV2; 8 bases are a match to TRBD1. The CDR3 runs 15 residues. V shed 3 bases, J shed 2 bases, and the junction held 2 bases outside the gene matches. Germline V gives CDR1 SNHLY, CDR2 FYNNEI. CDR3 nucleotides: TGTGCCAGCAGTGACAACAGGGGGACTAATGAAAAACTGTTTTTT. It translates to CASSDNRGTNEKLFF.

The genes are TRBV20-1 and TRBJ2-3, with a possible D match to TRBD2 (6 bases). The V gene lost 6 bases and the J gene lost 4 bases, with 17 bases spanning the gap. Germline CDR1 is DFQATT and CDR2 is SNEGSKA (reference sequence). The CDR3 sequence is 14 residues long. The DNA of the CDR3 is TGCAGTGCGCCTACTAGCCTGGGGGCAGATACGCAGTATTTT. Translation gives CSAPTSLGADTQYF.

This clonotype ranks as medium-sized. For the CDR3, the DNA is TGTGCCAGCAGCTTAAGGCCTCGAGCGAACACCGGGGAGCTGTTTTTT. The encoded protein is CASSLRPRANTGELFF. The chain employs TRBV7-2 and TRBJ2-2, with D unresolved. V was trimmed by 2 bases and J by 0 bases, leaving 10 bases between them. The germline V gene has CDR1 SGHTA and CDR2 FQGNSA. The CDR3 contains 16 residues.

This chain links TRBV24-1 with TRBJ2-3; D is possibly TRBD2 (6 bases). The length of the CDR3 is 12 residues. Trimming removed 9 bases at V and 6 bases at J, with 12 bases between. Germline V gives CDR1 KGHDR, CDR2 SFDVKD. The CDR3 loop reads CATGRAGDTQYF. CDR3 DNA sequence: TGTGCCACCGGCAGAGCGGGCGATACGCAGTATTTT.

V gene TRBV6-1 combines with J gene TRBJ1-2; D is unresolved. The CDR3 spans 14 residues. V lost 6 bases and J lost 4, with 15 bases in between. Germline V gene lookup returns CDR1 MNHNS and CDR2 SASEGT. The CDR3 nucleotides are TGTGCCAGCAGGCTAACAGATATGAGCTATGGCTACACCTTC. Protein sequence: CASRLTDMSYGYTF.